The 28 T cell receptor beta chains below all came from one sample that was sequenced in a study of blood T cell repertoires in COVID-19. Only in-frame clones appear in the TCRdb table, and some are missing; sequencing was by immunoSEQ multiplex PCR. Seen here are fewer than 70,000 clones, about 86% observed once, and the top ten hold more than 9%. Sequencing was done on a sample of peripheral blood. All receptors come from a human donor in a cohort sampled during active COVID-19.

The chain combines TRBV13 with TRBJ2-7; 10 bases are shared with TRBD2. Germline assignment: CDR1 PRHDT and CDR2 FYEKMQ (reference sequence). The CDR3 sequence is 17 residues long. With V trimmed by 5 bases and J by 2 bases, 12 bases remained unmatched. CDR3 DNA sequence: TGTGCCAGCAGCGCCCGACTAGCGGGCGACCCCACCTACGAGCAGTACTTC. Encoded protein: CASSARLAGDPTYEQYF.

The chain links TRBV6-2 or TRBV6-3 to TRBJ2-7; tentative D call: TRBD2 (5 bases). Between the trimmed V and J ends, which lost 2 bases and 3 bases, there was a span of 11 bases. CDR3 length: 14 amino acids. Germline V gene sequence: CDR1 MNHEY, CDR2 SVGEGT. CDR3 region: CASSYPGERYEQYF. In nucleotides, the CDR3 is TGTGCCAGCAGTTACCCCGGGGAACGCTACGAGCAGTACTTC.

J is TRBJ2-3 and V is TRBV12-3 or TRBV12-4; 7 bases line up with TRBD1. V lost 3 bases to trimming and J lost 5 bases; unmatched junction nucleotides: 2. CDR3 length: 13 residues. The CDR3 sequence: CASSFGDRDTQYF. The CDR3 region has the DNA TGTGCCAGCAGTTTTGGGGACAGAGATACGCAGTATTTT.

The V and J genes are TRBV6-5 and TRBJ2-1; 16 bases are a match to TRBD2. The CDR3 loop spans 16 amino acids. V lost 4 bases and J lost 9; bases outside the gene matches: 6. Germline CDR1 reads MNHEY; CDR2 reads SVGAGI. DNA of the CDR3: TGTGCCAGCAGTTCCTCCGGGACTAGCGGGGGGGGTGAGCAGTTCTTC. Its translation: CASSSSGTSGGGEQFF.

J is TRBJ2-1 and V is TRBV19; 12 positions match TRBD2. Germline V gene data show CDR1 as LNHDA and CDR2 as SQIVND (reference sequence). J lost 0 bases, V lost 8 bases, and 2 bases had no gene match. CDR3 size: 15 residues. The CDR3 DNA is TGTGCCAGTCTAGCGGGAGGGAGCTCCTACAATGAGCAGTTCTTC. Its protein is CASLAGGSSYNEQFF. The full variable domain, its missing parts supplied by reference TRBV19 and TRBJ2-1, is DGGITQSPKYLFRKEGQNVTLSCEQNLNHDAMYWYRQDPGQGLRLIYYSQIVNDFQKGDIAEGYSVSREKKESFPLTVTSAQKNPTAFYLCASLAGGSSYNEQFFGPGTRLTVL.

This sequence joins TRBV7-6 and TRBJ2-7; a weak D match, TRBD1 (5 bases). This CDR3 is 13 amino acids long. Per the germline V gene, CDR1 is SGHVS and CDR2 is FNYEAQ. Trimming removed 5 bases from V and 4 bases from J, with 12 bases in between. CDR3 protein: CASSVGQTYEQYF. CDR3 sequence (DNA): TGTGCCAGCAGCGTGGGGCAGACTTACGAGCAGTACTTC. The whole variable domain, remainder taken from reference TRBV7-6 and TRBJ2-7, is GAGVSQSPRYKVTKRGQDVALRCDPISGHVSLYWYRQALGQGPEFLTYFNYEAQQDKSGLPNDRFSAERPEGSISTLTIQRTEQRDSAMYRCASSVGQTYEQYFGPGTRLTVT.

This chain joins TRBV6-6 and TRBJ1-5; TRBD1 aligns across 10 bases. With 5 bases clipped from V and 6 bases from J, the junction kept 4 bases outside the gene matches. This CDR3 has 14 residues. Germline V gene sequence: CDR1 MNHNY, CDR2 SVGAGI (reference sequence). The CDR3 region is CASSRQGASQPQHF. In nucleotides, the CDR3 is TGTGCCAGCAGTCGACAGGGGGCGAGTCAGCCCCAGCATTTT.

CDR3 residues: CASSRTANTEAFF. The CDR3, as DNA: TGTGCCAGCAGCCGAACAGCGAACACTGAAGCTTTCTTT. The chain recombines TRBV7-8 with TRBJ1-1; D uncertain. Trimming took off 5 bases at V and 1 base at J, with 8 bases between the two ends. Looked up from germline, CDR1 is SGHVS and CDR2 is FQNEAQ. This CDR3 region has 13 residues.

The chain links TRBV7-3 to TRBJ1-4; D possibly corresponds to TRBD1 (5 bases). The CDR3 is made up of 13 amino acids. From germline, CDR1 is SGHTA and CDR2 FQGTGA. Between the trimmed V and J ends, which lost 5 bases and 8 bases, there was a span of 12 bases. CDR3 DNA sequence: TGTGCCAGCAGCCAATCATCAGGGGAAAAACTGTTTTTT. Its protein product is CASSQSSGEKLFF.

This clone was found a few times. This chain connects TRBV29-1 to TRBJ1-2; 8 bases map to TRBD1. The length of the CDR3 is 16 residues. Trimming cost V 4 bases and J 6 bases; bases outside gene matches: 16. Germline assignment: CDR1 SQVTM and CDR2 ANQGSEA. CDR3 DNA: TGCAGCGTTGTACGGCAGGGGGCAAGGTCGGCCAATGGCTACACCTTC. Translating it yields CSVVRQGARSANGYTF.

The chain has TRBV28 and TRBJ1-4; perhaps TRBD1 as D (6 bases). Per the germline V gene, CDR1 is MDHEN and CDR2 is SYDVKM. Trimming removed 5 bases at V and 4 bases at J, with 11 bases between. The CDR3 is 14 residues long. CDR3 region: CASSRQDGNEKLFF. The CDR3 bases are TGTGCCAGCAGTCGACAGGATGGTAATGAAAAACTGTTTTTT.

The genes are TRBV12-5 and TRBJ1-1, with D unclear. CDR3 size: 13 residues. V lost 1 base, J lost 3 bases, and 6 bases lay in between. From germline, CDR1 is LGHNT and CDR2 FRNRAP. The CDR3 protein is CASGLASYTEAFF. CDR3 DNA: TGTGCTAGTGGTTTGGCCAGTTACACTGAAGCTTTCTTT.

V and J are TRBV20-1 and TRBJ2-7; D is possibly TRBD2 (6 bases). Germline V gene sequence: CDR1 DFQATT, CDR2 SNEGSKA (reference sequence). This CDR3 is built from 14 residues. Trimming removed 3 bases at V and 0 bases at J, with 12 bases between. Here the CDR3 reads CSASSPTSSYEQYF. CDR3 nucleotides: TGCAGTGCTAGTTCCCCGACTAGCTCCTACGAGCAGTACTTC.

The CDR3 nucleotides are TGCAGCGTTGTAGGGACAGGGAATTCCTACGAGCAGTACTTC. Its translation is CSVVGTGNSYEQYF. The V and J genes are TRBV29-1 and TRBJ2-7; 9 bases line up with TRBD1. V shed 4 bases and J 1 base; nucleotides not matched to a gene: 5. Germline loops: CDR1 SQVTM, CDR2 ANQGSEA. The CDR3 is made up of 14 amino acids.

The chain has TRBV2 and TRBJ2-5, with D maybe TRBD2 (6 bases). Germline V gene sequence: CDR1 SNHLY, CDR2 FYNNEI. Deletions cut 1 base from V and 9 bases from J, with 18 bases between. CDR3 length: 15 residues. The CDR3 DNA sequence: TGTGCCAGCAGTGAAGACTTGACACATTCGGGGGCCCAGTACTTC. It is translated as CASSEDLTHSGAQYF.

CDR3 amino acids: CASRATRWETQYF. The CDR3 nucleotides read TGTGCCAGCAGGGCGACGCGGTGGGAGACCCAGTACTTC. The chain is built from TRBV6-5 and TRBJ2-5; the D is unclear. Trimming took 6 bases from V and 5 from J, leaving 13 bases between them. Germline CDR1 reads MNHEY; CDR2 reads SVGAGI. There are 13 residues in the CDR3.

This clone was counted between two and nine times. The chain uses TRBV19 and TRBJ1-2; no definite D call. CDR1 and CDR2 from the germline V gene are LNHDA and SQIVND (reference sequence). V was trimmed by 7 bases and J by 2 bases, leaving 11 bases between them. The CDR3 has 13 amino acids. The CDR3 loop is CASIPRGNYGYTF. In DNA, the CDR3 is TGTGCCAGTATCCCAAGAGGAAACTATGGCTACACCTTC.

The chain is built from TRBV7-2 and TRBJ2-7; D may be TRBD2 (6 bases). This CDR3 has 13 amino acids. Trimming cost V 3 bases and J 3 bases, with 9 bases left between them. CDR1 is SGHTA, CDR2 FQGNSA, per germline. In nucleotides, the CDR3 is TGTGCCAGCAGCTTTACGGGAGTCTACGAGCAGTACTTC. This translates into CASSFTGVYEQYF.

CDR3 sequence reads: CASSSYSDTGELFF. The CDR3 coding sequence is TGTGCCAGCAGCTCTTATAGCGACACCGGGGAGCTGTTTTTT. The chain links TRBV7-3 to TRBJ2-2; D might be TRBD2 (5 bases). V lost 4 bases and J lost 3, with 9 bases in between. The V gene's germline CDR1 is SGHTA and CDR2 FQGTGA. The CDR3 runs to 14 residues.

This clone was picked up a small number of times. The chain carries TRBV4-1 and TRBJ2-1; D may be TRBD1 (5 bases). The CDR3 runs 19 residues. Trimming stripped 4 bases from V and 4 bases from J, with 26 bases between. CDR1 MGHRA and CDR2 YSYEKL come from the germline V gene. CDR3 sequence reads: CASSLQGLGSKALYNEQFF. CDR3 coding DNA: TGCGCCAGCAGCCTCCAGGGCTTGGGTAGCAAAGCGTTGTACAATGAGCAGTTCTTC.

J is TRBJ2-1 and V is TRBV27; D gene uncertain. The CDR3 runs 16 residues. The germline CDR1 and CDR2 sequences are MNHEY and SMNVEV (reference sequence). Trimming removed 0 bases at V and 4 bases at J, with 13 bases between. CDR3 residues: CASSLSHSPPYNEQFF. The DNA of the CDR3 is TGTGCCAGCAGTTTATCGCACAGCCCCCCATACAATGAGCAGTTCTTC.

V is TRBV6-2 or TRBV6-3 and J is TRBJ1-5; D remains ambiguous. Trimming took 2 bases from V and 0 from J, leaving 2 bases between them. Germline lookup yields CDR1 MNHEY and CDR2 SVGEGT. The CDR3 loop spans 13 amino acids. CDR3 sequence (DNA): TGTGCCAGCAGTTACCTTAGCAATCAGCCCCAGCATTTT. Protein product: CASSYLSNQPQHF.

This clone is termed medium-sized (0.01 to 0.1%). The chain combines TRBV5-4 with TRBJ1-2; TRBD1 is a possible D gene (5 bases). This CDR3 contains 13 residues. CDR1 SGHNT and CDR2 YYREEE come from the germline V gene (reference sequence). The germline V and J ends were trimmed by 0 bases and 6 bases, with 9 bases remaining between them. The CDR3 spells CASSLAGIDGYTF. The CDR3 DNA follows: TGTGCCAGCAGCTTGGCAGGGATCGATGGCTACACCTTC.

Here the CDR3 DNA reads TGTGCCAGCAGCGGATCCCTCTCACTATACCACTATGGCTACACCTTC. This gives the protein CASSGSLSLYHYGYTF. V is TRBV3-1 (or the pseudogene TRBV3-2) and J is TRBJ1-2, with D unresolved. V shed 5 bases and J shed 3 bases, with 19 bases lying between them. The germline gives CDR1 LGHDT, CDR2 YNNKEL (reference sequence). The CDR3 is made up of 16 amino acids.

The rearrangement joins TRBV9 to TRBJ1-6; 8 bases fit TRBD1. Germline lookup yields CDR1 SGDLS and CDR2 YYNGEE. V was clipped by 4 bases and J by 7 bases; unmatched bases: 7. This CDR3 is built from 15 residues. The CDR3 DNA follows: TGTGCCAGCAGCAACGGACAGGGCCTAAATTCACCCCTCCACTTT. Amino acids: CASSNGQGLNSPLHF. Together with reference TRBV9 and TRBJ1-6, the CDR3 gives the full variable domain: DSGVTQTPKHLITATGQRVTLRCSPRSGDLSVYWYQQSLDQGLQFLIQYYNGEERAKGNILERFSAQQFPDLHSELNLSSLELGDSALYFCASSNGQGLNSPLHFGNGTRLTVT.

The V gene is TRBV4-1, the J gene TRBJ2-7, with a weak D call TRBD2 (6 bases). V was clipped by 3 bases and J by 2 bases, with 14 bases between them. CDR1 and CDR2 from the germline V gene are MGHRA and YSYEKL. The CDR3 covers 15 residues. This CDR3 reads CASSQTGTGTYEQYF. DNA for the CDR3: TGCGCCAGCAGCCAGACCGGGACTGGAACCTACGAGCAGTACTTC.

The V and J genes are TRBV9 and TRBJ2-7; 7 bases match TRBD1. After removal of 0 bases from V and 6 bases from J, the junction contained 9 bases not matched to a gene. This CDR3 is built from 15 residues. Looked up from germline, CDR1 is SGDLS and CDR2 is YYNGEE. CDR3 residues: CASSVGSKGASEQYF. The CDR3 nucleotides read TGTGCCAGCAGCGTAGGGTCCAAGGGGGCGTCCGAGCAGTACTTC.

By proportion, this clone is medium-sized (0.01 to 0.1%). The DNA for the CDR3 is TGCGCCAGCAGCTCAACGGGAGACTCCTACGAGCAGTACTTC. Amino acids: CASSSTGDSYEQYF. The chain recombines TRBV5-1 with TRBJ2-7; a weak D match, TRBD2 (6 bases). V dropped 3 bases and J dropped 0 bases, with 10 bases sitting between them. Germline V CDR1 and CDR2: SGHRS, YFSETQ. The CDR3 runs 14 residues.